Described below is a single T cell receptor (beta chain) sequence and its context. The antigen remains unidentified. The CDR3 length is 16 residues. Germline CDR1 MDHEN, CDR2 SYDVKM. Between the trimmed V and J ends, which lost 2 bases and 1 base, there was a span of 12 bases. TCR beta CDR3 region amplification was performed from RNA transcripts. HTBI primers were used for first-round RT-PCR of the TCR CDR3. TCRdb reprocessed the multiplex PCR reads with MiXCR, giving one entry per CDR3 protein. This table has approximately 640,000 distinct CDR3 sequences, around 15% appearing once. These data are taken from a study of T cells in Graves' hyperthyroidism and ophthalmopathy. On the study more broadly: Peripheral blood was acquired at first diagnosis, ahead of any therapy whatsoever. The study, taken as a whole, reports: Blood also showed most of the thyroid clonotypes that were expanded above 0.001. Ophthalmopathy prediction by the model preceded onset by a median about 6 months.

What was sequenced was blood. The rearrangement uses TRBV28 and TRBJ1-5, with D perhaps matching TRBD1 (6 bases). This sequence was found in a man aged 50 or older with Graves' hyperthyroidism. DNA of the CDR3: TGTGCCAGCAGTTTACCCTCTACAGGGAGCAATCAGCCCCAGCATTTT. It codes for CASSLPSTGSNQPQHF.